The next 8 T cell receptor beta chains were all read from a single sample in a study of T cell responses to AZD1222 COVID-19 vaccine. Repertoires were generated with immunoSEQ multiplex PCR, while TCRdb's copy carries only in-frame clones and drops some. The sample has tens of thousands of clones; 80% are singletons. This material consisted of peripheral blood, taken 28 days after the second AZD1222 dose. All receptors derive from an adult who received the AZD1222 COVID-19 vaccine.

This clone occurred a few times. The rearrangement joins TRBV19 to TRBJ1-6, with a possible D match to TRBD1 (5 bases). This CDR3 is built from 12 residues. The V end lost 7 bases, the J end lost 10 bases, and 11 bases lay between the germline ends. Germline V gene sequence: CDR1 LNHDA, CDR2 SQIVND (reference sequence). For the CDR3, the DNA is TGTGCCAGTATGGAGGGGTCGTCACCCCTCCACTTT. It is translated as CASMEGSSPLHF.

The chain carries TRBV30 and TRBJ2-2; D is undetermined. Per the germline V gene, CDR1 is GTSNPN and CDR2 is SVGIG (reference sequence). V was trimmed by 6 bases and J by 7 bases, leaving 9 bases between them. The CDR3 length is 11 residues. CDR3 coding DNA: TGTGCCTGTTTCGCGGTCGGGGAGCTGTTTTTT. This gives the protein CACFAVGELFF.

The gene calls are TRBV30 and TRBJ2-5; TRBD2 matches at 12 bases. Per germline, CDR1 GTSNPN and CDR2 SVGIG (reference sequence). This CDR3 has 14 amino acids. With 8 bases clipped from V and 2 bases from J, the junction kept 6 bases outside the gene matches. DNA for the CDR3: TGTGCCCGACTAGCGGGGGACCTACAAGAGACCCAGTACTTC. Translating it yields CARLAGDLQETQYF.

The chain combines TRBV7-2 with TRBJ2-2; D remains unclear. Trimming left V 2 bases short and J 4 bases short, with 14 bases between. The CDR3 sequence is 16 residues long. Germline V gene lookup returns CDR1 SGHTA and CDR2 FQGNSA. The CDR3 DNA is TGTGCCAGCAGCTTAACTGCGGTGTTAGGCACCGGGGAGCTGTTTTTT. It codes for CASSLTAVLGTGELFF.

The rearrangement links TRBV30 to TRBJ1-5; a weak D match, TRBD1 (6 bases). The V gene's germline CDR1 is GTSNPN and CDR2 SVGIG (reference sequence). The CDR3 is made up of 14 amino acids. Trimming removed 0 bases at V and 5 bases at J, with 11 bases between. The CDR3 DNA follows: TGTGCCTGGAGTGTAGGGGGGGGCGATCAGCCCCAGCATTTT. Translating gives CAWSVGGGDQPQHF.

The rearrangement uses TRBV7-9 and TRBJ2-7; a weak D match, TRBD1 (5 bases). Between the trimmed V and J ends, which lost 3 bases and 2 bases, there was a span of 8 bases. This CDR3 region has 13 residues. Germline values: CDR1 SEHNR, CDR2 FQNEAQ (reference sequence). The CDR3 sequence is CASSFGRAYEQYF. As DNA, the CDR3 is TGTGCCAGCAGCTTCGGCAGGGCCTACGAGCAGTACTTC. Filled out from reference TRBV7-9 and TRBJ2-7, the complete variable domain reads DTGVSQNPRHKITKRGQNVTFRCDPISEHNRLYWYRQTLGQGPEFLTYFQNEAQLEKSRLLSDRFSAERPKGSFSTLEIQRTEQGDSAMYLCASSFGRAYEQYFGPGTRLTVT.

The chain employs TRBV6-2 or TRBV6-3 and TRBJ2-7, with a weak D call TRBD2 (6 bases). Germline V CDR1 and CDR2: MNHEY, SVGEGT. This CDR3 is built from 14 residues. The V end was cut by 4 bases, the J end by 4 bases, with 14 bases between. In DNA form, the CDR3 reads TGTGCCAGCAGTTTCACCGGGACTGGGTACGAGCAGTACTTC. This encodes CASSFTGTGYEQYF.

The chain recombines TRBV11-1 with TRBJ1-5, with 7 nucleotides matching TRBD1. This CDR3 spans 14 amino acids. The germline gives CDR1 SGHAT, CDR2 FQDESV (reference sequence). The V and J ends lost 4 bases and 7 bases, in that order; junction bases with no gene match: 7. CDR3: CASSSTGNRQPQHF. DNA of the CDR3: TGTGCCAGCAGCTCGACAGGGAATCGGCAGCCCCAGCATTTT.